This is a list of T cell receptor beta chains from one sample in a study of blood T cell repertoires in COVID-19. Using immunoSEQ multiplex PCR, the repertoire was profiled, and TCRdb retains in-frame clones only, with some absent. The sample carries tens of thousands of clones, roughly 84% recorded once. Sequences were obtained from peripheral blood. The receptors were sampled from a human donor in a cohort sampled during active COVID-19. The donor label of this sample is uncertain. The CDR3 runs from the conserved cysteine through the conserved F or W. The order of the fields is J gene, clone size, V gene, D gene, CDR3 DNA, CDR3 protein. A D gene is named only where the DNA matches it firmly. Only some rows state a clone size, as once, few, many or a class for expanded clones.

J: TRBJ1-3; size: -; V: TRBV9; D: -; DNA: TGTGCCAGCAGCGTAGTCGCGGGGCCACCCTCTGGAAACACCATATATTTT; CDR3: CASSVVAGPPSGNTIYF
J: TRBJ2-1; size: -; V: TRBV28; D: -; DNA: TGTGCCAGTCACCAGGACTCCTACAATGAGCAGTTCTTC; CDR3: CASHQDSYNEQFF
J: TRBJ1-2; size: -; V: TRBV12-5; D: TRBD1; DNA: TGTGCTAGTGGTTTGGGACAGGGTACAGGCTACACCTTC; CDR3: CASGLGQGTGYTF
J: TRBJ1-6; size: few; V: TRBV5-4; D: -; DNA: TGTGCCAGCAGCTTTAGAGTCAATAATTCACCCCTCCACTTT; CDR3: CASSFRVNNSPLHF
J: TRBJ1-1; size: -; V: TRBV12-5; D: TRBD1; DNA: TGTGCTAGTGGAAACAGGGGGGTGGAAGCTTTCTTT; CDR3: CASGNRGVEAFF
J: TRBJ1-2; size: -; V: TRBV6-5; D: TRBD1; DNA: TGTGCCAGCAGGACAGGGATGGAGTATATGGGCTACACCTTC; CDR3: CASRTGMEYMGYTF
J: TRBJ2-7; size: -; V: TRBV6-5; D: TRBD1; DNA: TGTGCCAGCAGTTACGGGCAGGGGGCTGCCTACGAGCAGTACTTC; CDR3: CASSYGQGAAYEQYF
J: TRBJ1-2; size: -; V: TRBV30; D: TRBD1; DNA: TGTGCCTGGAGCTCTCACACAGGGGGCTTGGGCTACACCTTC; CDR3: CAWSSHTGGLGYTF
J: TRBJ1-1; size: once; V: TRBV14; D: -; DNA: TGTGCCAGCAGCCAAGATCGGACTTACACTGAAGCTTTCTTT; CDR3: CASSQDRTYTEAFF
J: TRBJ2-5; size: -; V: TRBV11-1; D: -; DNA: TGTGCCAGCAGCTTCGGCAGGGGCCAAGAGACCCAGTACTTC; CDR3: CASSFGRGQETQYF
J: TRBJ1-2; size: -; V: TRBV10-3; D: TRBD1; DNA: TGTGCCATCAGTGACCAGGGACAGACAAACTATGGCTACACCTTC; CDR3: CAISDQGQTNYGYTF
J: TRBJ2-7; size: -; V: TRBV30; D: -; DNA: TGTGCCTGGAGTTTCGGGGGATTTTCGGAGCAGTACTTC; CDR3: CAWSFGGFSEQYF
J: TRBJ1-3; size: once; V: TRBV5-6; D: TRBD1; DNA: TGTGCCAGCAGCCCTGGGGACAGAGGCTCTGGAAACACCATATATTTT; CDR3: CASSPGDRGSGNTIYF
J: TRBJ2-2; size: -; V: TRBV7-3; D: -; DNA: TGTGCCAGCAGCCCCCGGAGCCTAGGTAGCTCCGGGGAGCTGTTTTTT; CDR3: CASSPRSLGSSGELFF
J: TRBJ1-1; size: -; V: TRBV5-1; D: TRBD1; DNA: TGCGCCAGCAGCTCCTCGACAGGGCAGAATTTTGCGACTGAAGCTTTCTTT; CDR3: CASSSSTGQNFATEAFF
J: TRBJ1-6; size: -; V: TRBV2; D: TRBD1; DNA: TGTGCCAGCATTCGGAATGACAGGGGAACCTCACCCCTCCACTTT; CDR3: CASIRNDRGTSPLHF
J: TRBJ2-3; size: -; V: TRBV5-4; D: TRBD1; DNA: TGTGCCAGCAGGAACGACAGGGCTTCCACAGATACGCAGTATTTT; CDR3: CASRNDRASTDTQYF
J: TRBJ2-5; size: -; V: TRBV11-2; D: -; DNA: TGTGCCAGCAGCTTAGACCAGCTCCCGGAGGAGACCCAGTACTTC; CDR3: CASSLDQLPEETQYF
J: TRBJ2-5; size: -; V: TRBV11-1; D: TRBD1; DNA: TGTGCCAGCAGCCCGTCGACAGGGGTGACCCAGTACTTC; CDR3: CASSPSTGVTQYF
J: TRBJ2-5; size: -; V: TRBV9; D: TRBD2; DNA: TGTGCCAGCAGCGTAGGCCCTAGCGGCCACCAAGAGACCCAGTACTTC; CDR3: CASSVGPSGHQETQYF
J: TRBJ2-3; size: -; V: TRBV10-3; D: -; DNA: TGTGCCATCAGAGACCCGGGACATAACACAGATACGCAGTATTTT; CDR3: CAIRDPGHNTDTQYF
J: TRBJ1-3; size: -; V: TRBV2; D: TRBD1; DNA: TGTGCCAGCACTTTACAGGGGGTCGGAAACACCATATATTTT; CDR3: CASTLQGVGNTIYF
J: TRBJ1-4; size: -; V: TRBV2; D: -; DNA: TGTGCCAGCAGTGAATACACAACTAATGAAAAACTGTTTTTT; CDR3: CASSEYTTNEKLFF
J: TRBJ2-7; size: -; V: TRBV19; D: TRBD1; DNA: TGTGCCAGTAGTCCGGGACAGGGGACCTCCTACGAGCAGTACTTC; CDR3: CASSPGQGTSYEQYF
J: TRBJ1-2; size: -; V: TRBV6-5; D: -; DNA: TGTGCCAGCAGTAAGACAGGCTATGGCTACACCTTC; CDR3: CASSKTGYGYTF
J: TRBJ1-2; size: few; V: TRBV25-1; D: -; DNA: TGTGCCAGCAGTTCATACGGGGGGCACTACACCTTC; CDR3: CASSSYGGHYTF
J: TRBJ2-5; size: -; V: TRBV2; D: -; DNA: TGTGCCAGCAGGCCAGGCGACAGACAAGAGACCCAGTACTTC; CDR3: CASRPGDRQETQYF
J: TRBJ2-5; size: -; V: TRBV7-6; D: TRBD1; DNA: TGTGCCAGCAGCCCTGACCTAAGGGGGCGAGAGACCCAGTACTTC; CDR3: CASSPDLRGRETQYF
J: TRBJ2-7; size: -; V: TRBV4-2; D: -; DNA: TGTGCCAGCAGCCAAGAGCCAGGGGTGTACGAGCAGTACTTC; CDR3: CASSQEPGVYEQYF
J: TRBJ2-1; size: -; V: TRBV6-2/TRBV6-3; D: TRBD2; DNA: TGTGCCAGCAGCAGACGGGGGGTTTACAATGAGCAGTTCTTC; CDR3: CASSRRGVYNEQFF
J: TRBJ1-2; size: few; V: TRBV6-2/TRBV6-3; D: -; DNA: TGTGCCAGCAGTTACTCCGGGGGGTCTGGCTACACCTTC; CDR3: CASSYSGGSGYTF
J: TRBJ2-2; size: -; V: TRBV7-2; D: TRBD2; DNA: TGTGCCAGCAGCCGTAGCGGGGGCTCCTACACCGGGGAGCTGTTTTTT; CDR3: CASSRSGGSYTGELFF
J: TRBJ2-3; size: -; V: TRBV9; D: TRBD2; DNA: TGTGCCAGCAGCCGGACTAGCGGGGCAACAGATACGCAGTATTTT; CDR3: CASSRTSGATDTQYF
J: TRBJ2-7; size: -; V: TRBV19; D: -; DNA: TGTGCCAGTAGTGGAGGGGGCGCCTACGACTCCTACGAGCAGTACTTC; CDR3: CASSGGGAYDSYEQYF
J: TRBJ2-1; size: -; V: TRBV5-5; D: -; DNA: TGTGCCAGCAGTTTGGGATCGGCCAGGAGGAATGAGCAGTTCTTC; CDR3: CASSLGSARRNEQFF
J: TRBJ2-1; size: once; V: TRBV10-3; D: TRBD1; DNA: TGTGCCATCAGCCGACAGGACAGGGTTACCTACAATGAGCAGTTCTTC; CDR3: CAISRQDRVTYNEQFF
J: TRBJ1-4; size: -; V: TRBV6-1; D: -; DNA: TGTGCCAGCAGTGTAATTTCTGTGGAGACTAATGAAAAACTGTTTTTT; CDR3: CASSVISVETNEKLFF
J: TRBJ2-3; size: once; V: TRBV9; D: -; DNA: TGTGCCAGCGCCGGGGGCACAGATACGCAGTATTTT; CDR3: CASAGGTDTQYF
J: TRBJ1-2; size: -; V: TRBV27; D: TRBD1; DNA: TGTGCCAGCAGCCCCGGACAGGGAACTAACTATGGCTACACCTTC; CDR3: CASSPGQGTNYGYTF
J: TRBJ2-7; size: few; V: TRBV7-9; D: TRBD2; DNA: TGTGCCAGCAGCCCGACGCCATTTAGACTAGCTATACGAGGGCAGTACTTC; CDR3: CASSPTPFRLAIRGQYF
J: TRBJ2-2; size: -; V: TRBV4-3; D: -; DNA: TGCGCCAGCAGCCAAGATCGGGGGAGGGAGCTGTTTTTT; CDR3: CASSQDRGRELFF
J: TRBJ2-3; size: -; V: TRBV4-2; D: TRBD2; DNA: TGTGCCAGCAGCCAAGATGATGCGGGGGGGCCAAGAGATACGCAGTATTTT; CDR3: CASSQDDAGGPRDTQYF
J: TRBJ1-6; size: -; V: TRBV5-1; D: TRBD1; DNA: TGCGCCAGCAGCGCAGGGGGTTGGGGCGGTTCACCCCTCCACTTT; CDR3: CASSAGGWGGSPLHF
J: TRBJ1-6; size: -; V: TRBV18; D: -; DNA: TGTGCCAGCTCACCAAGTCAGGGCGGGGCCTATAATTCACCCCTCCACTTT; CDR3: CASSPSQGGAYNSPLHF
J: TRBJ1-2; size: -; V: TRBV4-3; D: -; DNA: TGCGCCAGCAGCCAAGAGGTCGGGGGGCCTGGAGGCTACACCTTC; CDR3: CASSQEVGGPGGYTF
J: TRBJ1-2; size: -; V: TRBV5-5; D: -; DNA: TGTGCCAGCAGCTTGACGGGGAATGGCTACACCTTC; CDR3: CASSLTGNGYTF
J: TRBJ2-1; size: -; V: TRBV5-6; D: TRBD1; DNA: TGTGCCAGCAGCTCGGACAGGGCCGTATACAATGAGCAGTTCTTC; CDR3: CASSSDRAVYNEQFF
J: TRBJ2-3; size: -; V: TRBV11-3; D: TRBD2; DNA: TGTGCCAGCAGCCCAAGGGGGAGCGGGGGGGGAGATACGCAGTATTTT; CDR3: CASSPRGSGGGDTQYF
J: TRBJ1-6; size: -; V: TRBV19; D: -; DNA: TGTGCCAGTAGTCCCCCGGGGGTGAATTCACCCCTCCACTTT; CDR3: CASSPPGVNSPLHF
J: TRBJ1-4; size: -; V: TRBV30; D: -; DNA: TGTGCCTGGAGTTCGGGGGGTTCTAATGAAAAACTGTTTTTT; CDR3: CAWSSGGSNEKLFF
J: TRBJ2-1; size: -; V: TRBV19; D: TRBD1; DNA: TGTGCCAGTGCGGGACAGGACGGGAATGAGCAGTTCTTC; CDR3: CASAGQDGNEQFF
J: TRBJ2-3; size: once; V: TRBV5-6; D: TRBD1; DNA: TGTGCCAGCAGCTCCGGCAACAGGGGTTTCGCAGATACGCAGTATTTT; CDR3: CASSSGNRGFADTQYF
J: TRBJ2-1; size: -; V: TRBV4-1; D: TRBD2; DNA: TGCGCCAGCAGCCCATCGCGGGGGGCGGGGGGACACAATGAGCAGTTCTTC; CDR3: CASSPSRGAGGHNEQFF
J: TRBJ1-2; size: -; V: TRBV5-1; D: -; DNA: TGCGCCAGCAGCTTGGAAGGTCAGGGATATGGCTACACCTTC; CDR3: CASSLEGQGYGYTF